A selection of T cell receptor beta chains follows, all from one sample in a study of cytomegalovirus exposure and HLA in healthy donors. Method: immunoSEQ multiplex PCR; TCRdb's copy keeps in-frame clones and lacks some. The sample contains over 50,000 clones, around 75% of which appear only once. The sequencing input was PBMCs. These receptors were collected from a man aged 45-65 years in good health and CMV-seropositive. Each CDR3 is given with its conserved first and last residue. A D gene is named only where the DNA matches it firmly. The size field is filled for only some rows; it gives once, few, many or a size class.

V: TRBV5-6; length: 16; D: TRBD2; size: few; J: TRBJ2-7; CDR3: CASSLFVAGPPYEQYF; DNA: TGTGCCAGCAGCTTGTTCGTAGCGGGGCCCCCCTACGAGCAGTACTTC
V: TRBV7-6; length: 11; D: TRBD2; size: -; J: TRBJ2-7; CDR3: CASSLWGGQYF; DNA: TGTGCCAGCAGCTTGTGGGGGGGGCAGTACTTC
V: TRBV7-3; length: 13; D: -; size: -; J: TRBJ1-3; CDR3: CASSLSGGNTIYF; DNA: TGTGCCAGCAGCTTATCAGGTGGCAACACCATATATTTT
V: TRBV4-2; length: 15; D: TRBD1; size: -; J: TRBJ2-7; CDR3: CASSQEGQGVHEQYF; DNA: TGTGCCAGCAGCCAAGAGGGACAGGGGGTCCACGAGCAGTACTTC
V: TRBV2; length: 16; D: -; size: -; J: TRBJ1-1; CDR3: CASSEDRPKMNTEAFF; DNA: TGTGCCAGCAGTGAAGACAGGCCAAAAATGAACACTGAAGCTTTCTTT
V: TRBV5-4; length: 15; D: TRBD1; size: -; J: TRBJ2-3; CDR3: CASRRDRVGTDTQYF; DNA: TGTGCCAGCAGGAGGGACAGGGTGGGCACAGATACGCAGTATTTT
V: TRBV6-5; length: 14; D: TRBD1; size: -; J: TRBJ2-7; CDR3: CASSPRGSSYEQYF; DNA: TGTGCCAGCAGCCCCAGGGGGAGCTCCTACGAGCAGTACTTC
V: TRBV2; length: 16; D: -; size: once; J: TRBJ1-5; CDR3: CASRGRQIDSNQPQHF; DNA: TGTGCCAGCAGGGGCAGGCAAATAGACAGCAATCAGCCCCAGCATTTT
V: TRBV5-1; length: 14; D: -; size: -; J: TRBJ2-3; CDR3: CASSPISGTDTQYF; DNA: TGCGCCAGCAGCCCGATCTCGGGTACAGATACGCAGTATTTT
V: TRBV6-5; length: 15; D: -; size: -; J: TRBJ2-7; CDR3: CASSYGLGSSYEQYF; DNA: TGTGCCAGCAGTTACGGTCTGGGGAGCTCCTACGAGCAGTACTTC
V: TRBV30; length: 14; D: -; size: -; J: TRBJ1-1; CDR3: CAWTPGGARTEAFF; DNA: TGTGCCTGGACTCCGGGGGGGGCGCGGACTGAAGCTTTCTTT
V: TRBV7-3; length: 19; D: -; size: few; J: TRBJ2-3; CDR3: CASSKKGGGISGFTDTQYF; DNA: TGTGCCAGCAGCAAAAAGGGGGGGGGTATTAGCGGGTTCACAGATACGCAGTATTTT
V: TRBV19; length: 16; D: TRBD2; size: -; J: TRBJ2-5; CDR3: CASSRGDAGGRGTQYF; DNA: TGTGCCAGTAGTAGGGGTGATGCGGGAGGGCGGGGGACCCAGTACTTC
V: TRBV28; length: 13; D: -; size: -; J: TRBJ2-1; CDR3: CASSPAGTLEQFF; DNA: TGTGCCAGCAGTCCCGCCGGGACTCTAGAGCAGTTCTTC
V: TRBV30; length: 10; D: -; size: -; J: TRBJ1-5; CDR3: CACGQQPQNF; DNA: TGTGCATGCGGACAACAGCCCCAGAATTTT
V: TRBV28; length: 16; D: TRBD1; size: -; J: TRBJ1-5; CDR3: CASSQAGTGDRQPQHF; DNA: TGTGCCAGCAGCCAAGCCGGGACAGGGGATCGGCAGCCCCAGCATTTT
V: TRBV5-6; length: 14; D: -; size: -; J: TRBJ1-2; CDR3: CASSYRVGSYGYTF; DNA: TGTGCCAGCAGCTACAGGGTCGGTAGCTATGGCTACACCTTC
V: TRBV2; length: 16; D: -; size: -; J: TRBJ1-2; CDR3: CASSEARGAGFWGYTF; DNA: TGTGCCAGCAGTGAAGCGCGTGGGGCAGGGTTCTGGGGCTACACCTTC
V: TRBV6-1; length: 14; D: TRBD2; size: -; J: TRBJ2-3; CDR3: CASSPSSSGITQYF; DNA: TGTGCCAGCAGTCCCTCCAGTAGCGGGATTACGCAGTATTTT
V: TRBV7-3; length: 15; D: TRBD1; size: -; J: TRBJ2-3; CDR3: CASSRDRGNTDTQYF; DNA: TGTGCCAGCAGCCGGGACAGGGGGAATACAGATACGCAGTATTTT
V: TRBV7-6; length: 16; D: TRBD1; size: -; J: TRBJ1-3; CDR3: CASPNRTGEPGNTIYF; DNA: TGTGCCAGCCCGAATCGGACAGGGGAACCTGGAAACACCATATATTTT
V: TRBV2; length: 14; D: TRBD1; size: -; J: TRBJ2-7; CDR3: CASSTGQGPSEQYF; DNA: TGTGCCAGCTCGACCGGACAGGGTCCCTCCGAGCAGTACTTC